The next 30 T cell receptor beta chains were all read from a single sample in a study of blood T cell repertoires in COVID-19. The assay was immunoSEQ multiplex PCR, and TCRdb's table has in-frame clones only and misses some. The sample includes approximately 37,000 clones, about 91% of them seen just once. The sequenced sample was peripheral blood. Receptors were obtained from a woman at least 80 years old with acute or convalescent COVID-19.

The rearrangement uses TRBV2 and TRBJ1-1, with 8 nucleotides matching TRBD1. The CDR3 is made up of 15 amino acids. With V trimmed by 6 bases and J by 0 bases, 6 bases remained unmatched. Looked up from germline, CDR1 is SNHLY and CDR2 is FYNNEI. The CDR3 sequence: CASRDRQGMNTEAFF. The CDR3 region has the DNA TGTGCCAGCAGGGATCGACAGGGGATGAACACTGAAGCTTTCTTT.

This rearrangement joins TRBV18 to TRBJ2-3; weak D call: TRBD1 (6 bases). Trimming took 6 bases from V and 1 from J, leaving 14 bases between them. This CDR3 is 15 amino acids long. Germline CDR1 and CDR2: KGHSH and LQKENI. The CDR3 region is CASSLRTDRTDTQYF. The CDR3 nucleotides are TGTGCCAGCTCTCTGAGGACAGATCGCACAGATACGCAGTATTTT.

DNA for the CDR3: TGTGCCATCAGAGCCCCGGGGGGGACAGGGGAAGCTAACTATGGCTACACCTTC. It specifies CAIRAPGGTGEANYGYTF. This chain joins TRBV10-3 and TRBJ1-2, with 10 bases that match TRBD1. Germline values: CDR1 ENHRY, CDR2 SYGVKD. CDR3 length: 18 amino acids. With 6 bases clipped from V and 0 bases from J, the junction kept 13 bases outside the gene matches.

This CDR3 is CASSYGGQGNYGYTF. CDR3 nucleotides: TGTGCCAGCAGTTACGGGGGACAGGGGAACTATGGCTACACCTTC. The chain couples TRBV6-2 or TRBV6-3 to TRBJ1-2; 10 nucleotides align to TRBD1. In germline, CDR1 is MNHEY, CDR2 SVGEGT. J lost 2 bases, V lost 2 bases, and 2 bases had no gene match. The CDR3 spans 15 residues.

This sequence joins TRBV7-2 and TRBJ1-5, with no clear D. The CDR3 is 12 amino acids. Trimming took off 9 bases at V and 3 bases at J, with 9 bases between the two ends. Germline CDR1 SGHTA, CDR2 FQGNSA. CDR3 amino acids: CASGSSNQPQHF. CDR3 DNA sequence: TGTGCCAGTGGGAGTTCCAATCAGCCCCAGCATTTT.

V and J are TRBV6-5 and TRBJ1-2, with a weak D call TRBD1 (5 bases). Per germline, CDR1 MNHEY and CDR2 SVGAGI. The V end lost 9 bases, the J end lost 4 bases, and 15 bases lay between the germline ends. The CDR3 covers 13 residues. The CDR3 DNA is TGTGCCAGTTCGTTGACAGAGGCCTATGGCTACACCTTC. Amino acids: CASSLTEAYGYTF.

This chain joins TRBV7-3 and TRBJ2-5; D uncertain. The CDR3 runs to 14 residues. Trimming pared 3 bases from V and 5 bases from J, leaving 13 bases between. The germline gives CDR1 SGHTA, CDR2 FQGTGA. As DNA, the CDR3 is TGTGCCAGCAGCTTGCTCCCGGGTGTGGAGACCCAGTACTTC. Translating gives CASSLLPGVETQYF.

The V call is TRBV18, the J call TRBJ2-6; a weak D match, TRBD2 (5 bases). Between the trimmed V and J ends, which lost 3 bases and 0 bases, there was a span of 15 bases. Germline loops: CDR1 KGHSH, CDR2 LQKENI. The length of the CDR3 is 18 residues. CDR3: CASSPPLGLYSGANVLTF. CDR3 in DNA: TGTGCCAGCTCACCCCCCCTTGGACTGTACTCTGGGGCCAACGTCCTGACTTTC.

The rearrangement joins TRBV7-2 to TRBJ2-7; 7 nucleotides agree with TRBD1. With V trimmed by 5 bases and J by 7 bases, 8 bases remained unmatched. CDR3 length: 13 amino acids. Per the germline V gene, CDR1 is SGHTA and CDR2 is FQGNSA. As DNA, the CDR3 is TGTGCCAGCAGCCCTGGGACAGCCAGGGAGCAGTACTTC. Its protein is CASSPGTAREQYF.

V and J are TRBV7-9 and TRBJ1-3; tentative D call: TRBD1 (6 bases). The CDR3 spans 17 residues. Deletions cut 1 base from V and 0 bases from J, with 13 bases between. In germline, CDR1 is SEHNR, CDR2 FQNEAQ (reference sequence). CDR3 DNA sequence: TGTGCCAGCAGCTTAGTTTCAGGGGCCTTCTCTGGAAACACCATATATTTT. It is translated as CASSLVSGAFSGNTIYF.

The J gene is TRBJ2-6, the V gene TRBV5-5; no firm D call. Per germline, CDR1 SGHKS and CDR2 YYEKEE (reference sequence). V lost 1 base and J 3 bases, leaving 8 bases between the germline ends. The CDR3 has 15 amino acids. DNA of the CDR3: TGTGCCAGCAGCTTGTCGGCTAGTGGGGCCAACGTCCTGACTTTC. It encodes CASSLSASGANVLTF.

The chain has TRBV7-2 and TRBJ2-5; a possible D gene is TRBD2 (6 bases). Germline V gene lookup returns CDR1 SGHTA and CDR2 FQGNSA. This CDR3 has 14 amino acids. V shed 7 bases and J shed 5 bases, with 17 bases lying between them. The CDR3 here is CASKPGTGRETQYF. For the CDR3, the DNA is TGTGCCAGCAAGCCGGGGACTGGTAGGGAGACCCAGTACTTC. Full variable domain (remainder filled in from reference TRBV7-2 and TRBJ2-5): GAGVSQSPSNKVTEKGKDVELRCDPISGHTALYWYRQSLGQGLEFLIYFQGNSAPDKSGLPSDRFSAERTGGSVSTLTIQRTQQEDSAVYLCASKPGTGRETQYFGPGTRLLVL.

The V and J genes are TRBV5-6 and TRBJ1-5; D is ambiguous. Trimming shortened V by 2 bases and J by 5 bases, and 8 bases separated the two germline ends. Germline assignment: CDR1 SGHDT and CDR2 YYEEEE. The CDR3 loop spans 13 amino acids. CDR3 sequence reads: CASSFGRDQPQHF. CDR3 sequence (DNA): TGTGCCAGCAGCTTTGGGAGAGATCAGCCCCAGCATTTT.

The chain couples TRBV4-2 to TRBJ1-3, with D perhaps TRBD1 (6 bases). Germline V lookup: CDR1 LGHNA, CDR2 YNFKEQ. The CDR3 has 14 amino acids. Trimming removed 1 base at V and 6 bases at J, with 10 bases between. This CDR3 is CASSQAQGENTIYF. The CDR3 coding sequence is TGTGCCAGCAGCCAAGCACAGGGTGAAAACACCATATATTTT.

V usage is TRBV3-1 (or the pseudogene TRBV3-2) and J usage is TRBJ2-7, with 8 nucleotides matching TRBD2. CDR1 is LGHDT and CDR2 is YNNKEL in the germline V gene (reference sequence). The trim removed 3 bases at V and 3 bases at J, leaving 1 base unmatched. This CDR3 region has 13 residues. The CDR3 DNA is TGTGCCAGCAGCCAGGGACTAGGCTACGAGCAGTACTTC. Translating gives CASSQGLGYEQYF.

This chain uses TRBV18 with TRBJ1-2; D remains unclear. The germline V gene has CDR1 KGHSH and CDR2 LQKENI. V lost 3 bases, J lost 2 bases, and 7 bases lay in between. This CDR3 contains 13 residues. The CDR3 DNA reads TGTGCCAGCTCACCTGACAAGAACTATGGCTACACCTTC. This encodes CASSPDKNYGYTF.

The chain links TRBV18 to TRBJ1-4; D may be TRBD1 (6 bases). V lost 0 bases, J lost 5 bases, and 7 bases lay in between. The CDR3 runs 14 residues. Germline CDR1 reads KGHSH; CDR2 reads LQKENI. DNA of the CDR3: TGTGCCAGCTCACCACCCGGACAGAATGAAAAACTGTTTTTT. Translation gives CASSPPGQNEKLFF.

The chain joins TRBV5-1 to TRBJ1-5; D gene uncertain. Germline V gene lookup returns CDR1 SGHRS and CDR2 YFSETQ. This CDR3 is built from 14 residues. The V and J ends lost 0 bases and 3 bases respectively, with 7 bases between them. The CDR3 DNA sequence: TGCGCCAGCAGCTTGGGCAGTAACAATCAGCCCCAGCATTTT. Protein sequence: CASSLGSNNQPQHF.

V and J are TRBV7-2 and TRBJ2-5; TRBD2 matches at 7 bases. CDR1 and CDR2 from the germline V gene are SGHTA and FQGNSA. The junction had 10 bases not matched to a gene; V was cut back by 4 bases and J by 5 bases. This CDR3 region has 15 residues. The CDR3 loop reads CASSSGSGAGETQYF. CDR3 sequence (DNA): TGTGCCAGCAGCTCAGGGAGCGGGGCAGGGGAGACCCAGTACTTC.

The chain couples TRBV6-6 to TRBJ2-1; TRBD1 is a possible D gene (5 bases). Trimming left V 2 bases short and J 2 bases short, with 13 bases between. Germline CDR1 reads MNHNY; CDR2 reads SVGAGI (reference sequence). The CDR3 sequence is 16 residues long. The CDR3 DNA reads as TGTGCCAGCAGTTACCCCAGGGCTCGGGCCTACAATGAGCAGTTCTTC. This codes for CASSYPRARAYNEQFF.

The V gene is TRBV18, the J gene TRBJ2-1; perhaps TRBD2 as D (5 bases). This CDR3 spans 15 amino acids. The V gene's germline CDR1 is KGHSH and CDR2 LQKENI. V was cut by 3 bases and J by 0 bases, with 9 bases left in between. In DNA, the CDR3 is TGTGCCAGCTCACCGAGGGCAGGCTCCTACAATGAGCAGTTCTTC. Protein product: CASSPRAGSYNEQFF. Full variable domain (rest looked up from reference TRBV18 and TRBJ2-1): NAGVMQNPRHLVRRRGQEARLRCSPMKGHSHVYWYRQLPEEGLKFMVYLQKENIIDESGMPKERFSAEFPKEGPSILRIQQVVRGDSAAYFCASSPRAGSYNEQFFGPGTRLTVL.

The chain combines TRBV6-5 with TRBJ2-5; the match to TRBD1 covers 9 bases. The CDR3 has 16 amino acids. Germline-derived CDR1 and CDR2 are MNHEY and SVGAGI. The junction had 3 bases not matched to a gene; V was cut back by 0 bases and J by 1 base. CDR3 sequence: CASSYSGTGIQETQYF. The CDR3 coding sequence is TGTGCCAGCAGTTACTCCGGGACAGGGATCCAAGAGACCCAGTACTTC.

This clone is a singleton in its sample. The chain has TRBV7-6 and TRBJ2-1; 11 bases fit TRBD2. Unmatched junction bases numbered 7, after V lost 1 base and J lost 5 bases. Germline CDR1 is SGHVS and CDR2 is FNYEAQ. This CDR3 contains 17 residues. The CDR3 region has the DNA TGTGCCAGCAGCTTAGTGGCTAGCGGGGGGCCAAACAATGAGCAGTTCTTC. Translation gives CASSLVASGGPNNEQFF.

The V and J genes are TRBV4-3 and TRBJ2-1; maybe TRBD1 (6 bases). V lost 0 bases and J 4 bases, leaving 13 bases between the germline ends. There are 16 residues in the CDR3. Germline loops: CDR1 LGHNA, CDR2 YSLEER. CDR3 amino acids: CASSQEVGDTYNEQFF. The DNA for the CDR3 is TGCGCCAGCAGCCAAGAAGTAGGGGACACATACAATGAGCAGTTCTTC.

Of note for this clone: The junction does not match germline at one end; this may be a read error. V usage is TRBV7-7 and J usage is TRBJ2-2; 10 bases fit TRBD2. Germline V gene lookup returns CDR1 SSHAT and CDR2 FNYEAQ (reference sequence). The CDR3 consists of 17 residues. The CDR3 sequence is CASSSQAGGPGTGELFF. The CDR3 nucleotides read TGTGCTAGCAGCTCTCAAGCGGGGGGGCCGGGAACCGGGGAGCTGTTTTTT.

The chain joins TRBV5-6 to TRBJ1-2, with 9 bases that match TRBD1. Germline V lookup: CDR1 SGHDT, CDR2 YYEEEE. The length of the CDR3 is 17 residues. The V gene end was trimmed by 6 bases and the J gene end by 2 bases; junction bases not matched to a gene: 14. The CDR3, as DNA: TGTGCCAGCAACCACCGTCGGACGGGACAGGGAAACTATGGCTACACCTTC. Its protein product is CASNHRRTGQGNYGYTF.

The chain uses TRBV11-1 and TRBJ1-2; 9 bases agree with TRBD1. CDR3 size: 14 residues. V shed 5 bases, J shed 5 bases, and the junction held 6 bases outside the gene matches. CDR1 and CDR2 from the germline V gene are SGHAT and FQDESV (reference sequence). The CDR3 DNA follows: TGTGCCAGCAGCAGGGACAGGGTTGAGTATGGCTACACCTTC. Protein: CASSRDRVEYGYTF.

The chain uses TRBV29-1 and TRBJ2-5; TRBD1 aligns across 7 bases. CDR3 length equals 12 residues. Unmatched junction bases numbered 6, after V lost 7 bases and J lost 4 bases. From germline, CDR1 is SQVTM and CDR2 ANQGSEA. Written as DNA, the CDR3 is TGCAGCGCGACGACAGGGATAGAGACCCAGTACTTC. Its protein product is CSATTGIETQYF.

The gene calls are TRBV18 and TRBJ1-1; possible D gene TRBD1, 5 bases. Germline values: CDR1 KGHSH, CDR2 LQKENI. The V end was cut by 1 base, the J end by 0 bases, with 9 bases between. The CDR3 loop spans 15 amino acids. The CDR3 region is CASSPRGGLNTEAFF. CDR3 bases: TGTGCCAGCTCACCACGGGGCGGATTGAACACTGAAGCTTTCTTT.

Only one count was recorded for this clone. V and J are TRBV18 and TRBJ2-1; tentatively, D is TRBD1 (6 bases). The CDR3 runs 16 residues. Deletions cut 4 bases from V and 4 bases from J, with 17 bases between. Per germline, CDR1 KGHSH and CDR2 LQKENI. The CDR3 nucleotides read TGTGCCAGCTCACACCGGACAGTCAACTTATACAATGAGCAGTTCTTC. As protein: CASSHRTVNLYNEQFF.